This T cell receptor (beta chain) was profiled in a study of shared clonotypes between healthy human individuals. Clones were read by immunoSEQ multiplex PCR, and TCRdb kept only the in-frame ones, dropping some. The sample lists 600,000 to 700,000 clones, around 73% seen once, with about 1.8% in the top ten. V dropped 3 bases and J dropped 5 bases, with 11 bases sitting between them. The length of the CDR3 is 14 residues. Germline CDR1 reads SGHVS; CDR2 reads FQNEAQ. This clone turned up a few times. The specimen was memory CD4+ T cells sorted from blood. Noted subset: CD45RA-negative fraction. The V call is TRBV7-8, the J call TRBJ1-5; no reliable D call. The TCR originated in a woman under 40 in good health. The CDR3 reads CASSFGIWDQPQHF. In DNA form, the CDR3 reads TGTGCCAGCAGCTTTGGCATTTGGGATCAGCCCCAGCATTTT. Together with reference TRBV7-8 and TRBJ1-5, the CDR3 gives the full variable domain: GAGVSQSPRYKVAKRGQDVALRCDPISGHVSLFWYQQALGQGPEFLTYFQNEAQLDKSGLPSDRFFAERPEGSVSTLKIQRTQQEDSAVYLCASSFGIWDQPQHFGDGTRLSIL.